One and the same sample provided the 4 T cell receptor beta chains below, sequenced in a study of Tregs in tolerant kidney transplant recipients. Libraries were prepared by immunoSEQ multiplex PCR; TCRdb keeps only in-frame clonotypes and omits some of them. Counted here are approximately 15,000 clones, around three quarters occurring once; the ten biggest clones make up approximately 1.5%. This specimen was Tregs from blood, taken before the transplant. These receptors were obtained from a human donor who received a combined kidney and bone marrow transplant.

The chain couples TRBV5-1 to TRBJ1-2; 7 bases align to TRBD1. The CDR3 contains 15 residues. Germline CDR1 reads SGHRS; CDR2 reads YFSETQ. Trimming took 4 bases from V and 5 from J; bases not matched to a gene: 11. The CDR3 region has the DNA TGCGCCAGCAGCCCATACTTCGGGGACAGATATGGCTACACCTTC. Protein sequence: CASSPYFGDRYGYTF. The variable domain in full, with the rest retrieved from reference TRBV5-1 and TRBJ1-2, is KAGVTQTPRYLIKTRGQQVTLSCSPISGHRSVSWYQQTPGQGLQFLFEYFSETQRNKGNFPGRFSGRQFSNSRSEMNVSTLELGDSALYLCASSPYFGDRYGYTFGSGTRLTVV.

The rearrangement uses TRBV5-1 and TRBJ1-6, with D tentatively TRBD1 (5 bases). Trimming took off 3 bases at V and 9 bases at J, with 16 bases between the two ends. The germline CDR1 and CDR2 sequences are SGHRS and YFSETQ. The CDR3 runs to 15 residues. The CDR3 is CASSWVGGSGSPLHF. CDR3 coding DNA: TGCGCCAGCAGCTGGGTGGGGGGGTCGGGTTCACCCCTCCACTTT.

This sequence joins TRBV4-2 and TRBJ2-7, with TRBD1 matching 8 bases. In germline, CDR1 is LGHNA, CDR2 YNFKEQ. With 4 bases clipped from V and 6 bases from J, the junction kept 11 bases outside the gene matches. The CDR3 runs 15 residues. CDR3 sequence (DNA): TGTGCCAGCAGCCCTACCGACAGGGGTTCTTCCGAGCAGTACTTC. Its protein is CASSPTDRGSSEQYF.

This rearrangement joins TRBV7-9 to TRBJ2-3, with 12 bases that match TRBD2. This CDR3 has 15 residues. Germline V CDR1 and CDR2: SEHNR, FQNEAQ (reference sequence). The J segment lost 3 bases and the V segment lost 5 bases, leaving 3 bases of the junction unmatched. CDR3 bases: TGTGCCAGCAGCCCTAGCGGGAGGGGAACAGATACGCAGTATTTT. Protein product: CASSPSGRGTDTQYF.